Shown below are 5 T cell receptor beta chains from a single sample sequenced in a study of T cells in Graves' hyperthyroidism and ophthalmopathy. It was RNA transcripts that yielded the amplified TCR beta CDR3 regions. The HTBI set primed first-round TCR CDR3 RT-PCR. Using its own MiXCR run on the multiplex PCR reads, TCRdb lists one record per CDR3 protein. The top ten clones hold 25% to 30% of a sample with roughly 400,000 distinct CDR3 sequences, 11% to 15% of them seen once. The sample consisted of blood. Source of these receptors: a man in his fifties or sixties with Graves' ophthalmopathy.

The J gene is TRBJ1-5, the V gene TRBV19; D might be TRBD1 (6 bases). CDR3 length equals 12 residues. Trimming pared 3 bases from V and 15 bases from J, leaving 15 bases between. Germline CDR1 and CDR2: LNHDA and SQIVND (reference sequence). CDR3 sequence (DNA): TGTGCCAGTAGTATTCGTAGGCAGGGGTTGCATTTT. It yields the protein CASSIRRQGLHF.

The table lists this clonotype with many counts. The rearrangement uses TRBV5-1 and TRBJ2-1, with a possible D match to TRBD1 (5 bases). The germline CDR1 and CDR2 sequences are SGHRS and YFSETQ. V was clipped by 4 bases and J by 4 bases, with 12 bases between them. There are 14 residues in the CDR3. CDR3: CASSQGYIYNEQFF. The CDR3, as DNA: TGCGCCAGCAGCCAGGGTTACATTTACAATGAGCAGTTCTTC.

This clonotype came up many times. V and J are TRBV29-1 and TRBJ1-2; 9 nucleotides agree with TRBD1. The ends lost 6 bases at V and 5 bases at J; junction bases unmatched: 7. The CDR3 loop spans 13 amino acids. Germline V CDR1 and CDR2: SQVTM, ANQGSEA. CDR3 nucleotide sequence: TGCAGCGTCGAGGGACAGGGACCTTATGGCTACACCTTC. As protein: CSVEGQGPYGYTF.

Comments on this clonotype: A single base separates this from a much larger clone, so it may be a read error. CDR3 sequence: CSARQGAGGELFF. In nucleotides, the CDR3 is TGCAGTGCAAGACAGGGGGCTGGCGGGGAGCTGTTTTTT. The chain links TRBV20-1 to TRBJ2-2, with 10 bases lining up with TRBD1. Germline lookup yields CDR1 DFQATT and CDR2 SNEGSKA (reference sequence). This CDR3 has 13 amino acids. V lost 6 bases to trimming and J lost 7 bases; unmatched junction nucleotides: 5.

The chain links TRBV27 to TRBJ1-4; 7 nucleotides match TRBD1. The CDR3 consists of 15 residues. Germline CDR1 and CDR2: MNHEY and SMNVEV (reference sequence). Germline trimming cut 6 bases from V and 7 bases from J; bases unmatched to any gene: 11. The CDR3 loop is CASRLRGQIGEKLFF. The CDR3 DNA is TGTGCCAGCAGACTTCGGGGACAGATAGGTGAAAAACTGTTTTTT.